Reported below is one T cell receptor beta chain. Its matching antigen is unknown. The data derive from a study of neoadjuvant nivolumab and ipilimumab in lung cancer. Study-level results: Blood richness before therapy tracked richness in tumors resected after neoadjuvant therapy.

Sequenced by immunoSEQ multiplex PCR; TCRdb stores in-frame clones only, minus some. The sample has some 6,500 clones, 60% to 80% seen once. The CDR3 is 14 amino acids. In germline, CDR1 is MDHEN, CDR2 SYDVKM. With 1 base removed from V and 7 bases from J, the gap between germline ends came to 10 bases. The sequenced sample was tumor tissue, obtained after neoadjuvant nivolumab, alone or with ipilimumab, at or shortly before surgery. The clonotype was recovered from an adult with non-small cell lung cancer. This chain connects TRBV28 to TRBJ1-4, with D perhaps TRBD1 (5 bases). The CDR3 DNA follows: TGTGCCAGCAGTTTATCAGGGCGGACTGAAAAACTGTTTTTT. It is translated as CASSLSGRTEKLFF.